This T cell receptor beta chain was recovered during a study of T-cell memory formation after mild COVID-19. This CDR3 has 15 amino acids. V shed 4 bases, J shed 8 bases, and the junction held 5 bases outside the gene matches. Germline loops: CDR1 LGHDT, CDR2 YNNKEL (reference sequence). TCRdb fed the 5' RACE reads into MiXCR, producing one record per CDR3 protein. The table records some 150,000 distinct CDR3 sequences, 25% of them present only once. Points on this clonotype: A single base separates this from a much larger clone, so it may be a read error.

Sequenced material: PBMCs or a T cell subset sorted from them (not recorded which). This sequence was found in an adult woman who had mild COVID-19 (a few samples of this study predate the infection). Cell type and time point are not known. This chain uses TRBV3-1 with TRBJ2-1; 13 bases agree with TRBD2. The CDR3 spells CASSPLAGGPDEQFF. Here the CDR3 DNA reads TGTGCCAGCAGCCCACTAGCGGGGGGGCCAGATGAGCAGTTCTTC.